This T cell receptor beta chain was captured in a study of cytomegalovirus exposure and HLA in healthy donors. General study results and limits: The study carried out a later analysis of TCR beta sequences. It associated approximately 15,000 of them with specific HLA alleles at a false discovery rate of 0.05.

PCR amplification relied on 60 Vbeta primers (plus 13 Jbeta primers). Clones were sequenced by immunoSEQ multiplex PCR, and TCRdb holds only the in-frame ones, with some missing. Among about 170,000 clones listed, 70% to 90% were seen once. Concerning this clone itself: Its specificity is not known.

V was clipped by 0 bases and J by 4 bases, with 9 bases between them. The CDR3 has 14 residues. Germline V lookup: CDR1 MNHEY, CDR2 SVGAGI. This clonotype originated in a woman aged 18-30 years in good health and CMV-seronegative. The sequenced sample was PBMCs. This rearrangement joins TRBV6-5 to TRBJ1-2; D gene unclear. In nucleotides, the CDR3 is TGTGCCAGCAGTTACTCATCAGAGGCCTATGGCTACACCTTC. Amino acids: CASSYSSEAYGYTF.